The present TCR beta chain was sequenced within a study of blood T cells in healthy people across ages (dated by TCRdb to between 2015 and 2017). Study-wide context: In model experiments, template switching captured roughly one uniquely barcoded TCR beta cDNA molecule for every two T cells. Using deep sequencing normalized with unique cDNA molecular identifiers, the study measured how TCR beta repertoire diversity changes with age. The donors were divided into four age groups: young (average roughly 17 years), middle-aged (about 41), aged (approximately 62) and long-lived (around 87). To avoid experimental bias, donors of different ages were distributed randomly across sequencing lanes. Two additional independent replicas of 1 million unique cDNA reads from the same blood draw were analyzed for two donors (one aged 18 to 29 and one aged 80 or older).

On this clonotype: Its antigen specificity is not known. No much larger clone is present one base from it, and per-base qualities are unavailable.

On the study overall, not on this receptor specifically: Donor CMV infection status was unknown, potentially confounding age-related changes in expanded clonotypes. Estimates of total diversity based on one million sequenced T cells were considered lower bounds and underestimates. Compared with the aged group, the long-lived group had more naive CD4+ T cells, fewer expanded clones and increased TCR diversity, a pattern suggesting age selection. Observed TCR beta diversity per million T cells fell roughly linearly with age, and a significant reduction was already apparent by age approximately 40. There was a strong correlation between observed TCR beta diversity and the percentage of naive T cells measured by flow cytometry. Because profiling used bulk unsorted PBMCs, naive and antigen-experienced compartments could not be compared conclusively.

Donors were around 37 systemically healthy Caucasian individuals from Russia aged roughly 6 to 90 years. Roughly 11 milliliters of peripheral blood were drawn from each donor into EDTA-treated Vacutainer tubes. Ficoll-Paque density-gradient centrifugation was used to isolate PBMCs, with at least 6.5 million per sample. Trizol reagent was used to extract total RNA from the PBMCs, yielding at least 6 micrograms per sample. The percentages of naive CD45RAhigh/CD27high T cells were determined by flow cytometry on a PBMC aliquot from every donor. The library was generated by 5' RACE. The listed sequencing device is Illumina HiSeq 2500. A second PCR of about 7 to 12 cycles was run with a J-beta primer mix and a sample-barcoded 5' primer. A template-switch 5' adaptor carrying 12 random nucleotides introduced a unique molecular identifier onto each TCR beta cDNA molecule. Each sample yielded at least 2.5 million CDR3-containing paired-end reads. First-strand cDNA was synthesized from all RNA with the Mint cDNA synthesis kit, primed by a TRBC-specific oligonucleotide. Following uracil-DNA glycosylase treatment, a first 18-cycle PCR with universal primers M1SS and BC2_uni_R was performed on all cDNA. Per the source publication's procedure: For normalization, 1 million high-quality reads, each with a distinct molecular identifier, were randomly selected from each sample. Reads with shared molecular identifiers were discarded instead of being binned into consensus sequences. MiTCR, with a Q25 quality threshold and the strictest error-elimination algorithm, was used for CDR3 identification, clonotype clustering and error correction. A nonparametric unseen species model with Euler transformation was used to estimate lower-bound total TCR beta diversity. The public sequencing data were trimmed at Q25 with fastp and processed into clonotypes with MiXCR by TCRdb, which kept only in-frame beta chains. Each entry is one CDR3 protein sequence, shown with its most common DNA and genes. In this record, the V and J calls reflect TCRdb's handling and not the investigators' own analysis. In all, the sample holds some 1.4 million distinct CDR3 sequences, and roughly 45% of those were seen once. 7.9% of the sample is taken by the ten largest.

CDR1 and CDR2 are read off the germline V gene (reference sequence) as DFQATT and SNEGSKA. The CDR3 starts with the cysteine, ends with the phenylalanine, and has 12 residues. The only DNA kept is the CDR3, 36 bases in frame from the first base. V loses 2 bases, J loses 5 bases, and the germline ends lie 9 bases apart. This clonotype originated in a woman aged 18-29 years in good health. The sample consisted of blood. Recombination joined TRBV20-1 with TRBJ2-5, and perhaps TRBD1 as D gene, on 5 matching bases. The nucleotides are TGCAGTGCTAGAATTCCAGGGGAGACCCAGTACTTC. Translation gives CSARIPGETQYF.